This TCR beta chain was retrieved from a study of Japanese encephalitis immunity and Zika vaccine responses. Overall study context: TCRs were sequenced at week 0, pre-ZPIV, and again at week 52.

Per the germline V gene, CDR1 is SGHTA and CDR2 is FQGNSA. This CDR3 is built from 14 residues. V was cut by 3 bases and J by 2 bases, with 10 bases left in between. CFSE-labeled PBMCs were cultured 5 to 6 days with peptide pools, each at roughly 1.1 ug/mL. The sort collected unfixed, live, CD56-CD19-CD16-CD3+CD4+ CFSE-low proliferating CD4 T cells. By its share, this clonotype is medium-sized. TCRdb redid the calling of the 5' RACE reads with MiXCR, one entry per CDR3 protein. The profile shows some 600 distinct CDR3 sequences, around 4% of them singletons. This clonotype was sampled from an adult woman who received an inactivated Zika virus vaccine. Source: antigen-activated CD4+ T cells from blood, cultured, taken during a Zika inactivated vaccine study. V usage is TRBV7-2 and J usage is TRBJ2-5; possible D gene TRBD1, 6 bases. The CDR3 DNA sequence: TGTGCCAGCAGCTTTAGACAGGCGCAAGAGACCCAGTACTTC. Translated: CASSFRQAQETQYF.